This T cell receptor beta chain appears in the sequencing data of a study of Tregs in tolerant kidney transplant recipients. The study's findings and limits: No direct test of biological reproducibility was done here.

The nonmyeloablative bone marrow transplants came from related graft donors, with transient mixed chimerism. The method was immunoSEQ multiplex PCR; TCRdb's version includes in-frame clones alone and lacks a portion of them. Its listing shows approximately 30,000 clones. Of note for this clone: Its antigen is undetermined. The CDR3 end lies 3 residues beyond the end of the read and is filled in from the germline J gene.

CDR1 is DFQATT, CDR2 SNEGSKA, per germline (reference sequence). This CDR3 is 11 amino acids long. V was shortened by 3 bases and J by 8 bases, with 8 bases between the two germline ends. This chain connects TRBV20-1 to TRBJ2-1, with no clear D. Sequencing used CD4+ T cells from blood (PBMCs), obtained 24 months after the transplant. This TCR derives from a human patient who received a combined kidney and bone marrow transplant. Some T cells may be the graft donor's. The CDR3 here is CSASIVDEQFF. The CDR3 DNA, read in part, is TGCAGTGCTAGTATCGTCGATGAG.